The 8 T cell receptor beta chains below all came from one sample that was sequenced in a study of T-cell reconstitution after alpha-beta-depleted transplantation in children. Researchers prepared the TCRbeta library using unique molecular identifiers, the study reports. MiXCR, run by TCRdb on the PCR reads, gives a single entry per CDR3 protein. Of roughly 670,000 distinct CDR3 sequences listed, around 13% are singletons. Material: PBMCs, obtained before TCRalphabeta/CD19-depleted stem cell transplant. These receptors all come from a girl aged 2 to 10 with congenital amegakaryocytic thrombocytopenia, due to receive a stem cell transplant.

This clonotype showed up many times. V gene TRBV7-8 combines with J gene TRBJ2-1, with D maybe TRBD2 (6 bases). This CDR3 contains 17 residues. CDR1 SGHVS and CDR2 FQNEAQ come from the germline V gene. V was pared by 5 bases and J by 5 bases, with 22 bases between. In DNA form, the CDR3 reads TGTGCCAGCAGCGGGTCTAGCGCCCTTTATATTAACAATGAGCAGTTCTTC. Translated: CASSGSSALYINNEQFF.

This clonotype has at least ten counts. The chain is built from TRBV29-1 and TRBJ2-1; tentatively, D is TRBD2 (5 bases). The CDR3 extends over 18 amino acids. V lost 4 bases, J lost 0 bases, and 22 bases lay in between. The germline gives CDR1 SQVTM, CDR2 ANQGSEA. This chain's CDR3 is CSVVRVGKYTSSYNEQFF. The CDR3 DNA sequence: TGCAGCGTTGTGAGGGTAGGGAAGTATACGAGCTCCTACAATGAGCAGTTCTTC.

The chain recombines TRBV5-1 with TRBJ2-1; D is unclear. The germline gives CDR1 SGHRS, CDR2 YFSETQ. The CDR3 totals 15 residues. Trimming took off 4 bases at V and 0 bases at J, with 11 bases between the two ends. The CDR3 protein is CASSLRNPSYNEQFF. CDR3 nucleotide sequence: TGCGCCAGCAGCCTAAGGAACCCCTCCTACAATGAGCAGTTCTTC.

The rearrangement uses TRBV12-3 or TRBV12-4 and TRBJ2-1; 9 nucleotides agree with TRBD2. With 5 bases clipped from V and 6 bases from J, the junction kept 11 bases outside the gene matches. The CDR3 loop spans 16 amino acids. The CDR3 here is CASSPRLAVRSNEQFF. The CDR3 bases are TGTGCCAGCAGTCCACGACTAGCGGTCCGTAGCAATGAGCAGTTCTTC.

The DNA of the CDR3 is TGTGCCTGGAGTGTTTGGGACAGTAACTATGGCTACACCTTC. Translating gives CAWSVWDSNYGYTF. The rearrangement joins TRBV30 to TRBJ1-2; 7 nucleotides match TRBD1. Per the germline V gene, CDR1 is GTSNPN and CDR2 is SVGIG (reference sequence). V lost 0 bases, J lost 1 base, and 2 bases stayed unmatched. The CDR3 extends over 14 amino acids.

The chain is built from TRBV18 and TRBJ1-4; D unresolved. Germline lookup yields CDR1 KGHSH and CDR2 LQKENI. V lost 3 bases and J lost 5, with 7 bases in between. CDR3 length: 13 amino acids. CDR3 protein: CASSPNKNEKLFF. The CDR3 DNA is TGTGCCAGCTCACCCAATAAAAATGAAAAACTGTTTTTT.

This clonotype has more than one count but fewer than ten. CDR3 nucleotides: TGCGCCAGCAGCTTGTCCGCAGGCTATGGCTACACCTTC. It translates to CASSLSAGYGYTF. The chain joins TRBV5-1 to TRBJ1-2; D unclear. Looked up from germline, CDR1 is SGHRS and CDR2 is YFSETQ. There are 13 residues in the CDR3. Trimming stripped 1 base from V and 4 bases from J, with 8 bases between.

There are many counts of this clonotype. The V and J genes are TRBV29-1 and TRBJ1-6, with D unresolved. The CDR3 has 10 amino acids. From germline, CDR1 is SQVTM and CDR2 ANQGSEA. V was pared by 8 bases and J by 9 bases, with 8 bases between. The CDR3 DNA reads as TGCAGCTCCGAGGGTTCACCCCTCCACTTT. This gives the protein CSSEGSPLHF.